The clone carrying this TCR beta chain showed up just a few times. Its antigen is currently unknown. The data were obtained in a study of T cell repertoires in cytomegalovirus infection. Across the study: Public TCR beta signature analysis indicated the presence of both CMV infection and matching HLA type. Study results and limitations: CMV-specific TCR beta clonotypes restricted by HLA-C were the ones dominating the ex vivo response. There were carriers of CMV plus the relevant HLA, and cumulative public TCR beta family frequency identified them.

TCRdb reanalysed the reads using MiXCR and keeps one entry per CDR3 protein. The sample holds 350,000 to 500,000 distinct CDR3 sequences, roughly 30% seen once. V shed 2 bases, J shed 8 bases, and the junction held 17 bases outside the gene matches. Germline assignment: CDR1 MGHRA and CDR2 YSYEKL. The CDR3 has 18 residues. The TCR originated in a human donor in good health (CMV status not recorded). Some clones in this sample may be carry-over from other donors' samples. The chain uses TRBV4-1 and TRBJ2-1; 8 bases agree with TRBD2. Sequenced sample: PBMCs. The CDR3 spells CASSQTLGGGPGWHEQFF. CDR3 bases: TGCGCCAGCAGCCAAACTCTCGGGGGGGGGCCGGGTTGGCATGAGCAGTTCTTC.